The TCR beta chain described here comes from a study of cytomegalovirus exposure and HLA in healthy donors. The CDR3 runs 15 residues. With 2 bases clipped from V and 3 bases from J, the junction kept 6 bases outside the gene matches. Germline lookup yields CDR1 KGHSH and CDR2 LQKENI. Researchers ran the PCR with 60 Vbeta and 13 Jbeta primers. The assay was immunoSEQ multiplex PCR, and TCRdb's table has in-frame clones only and misses some. Among about 130,000 clones, about 74% were seen once, and the ten largest hold approximately 4.3%. Sequencing used PBMCs. V and J are TRBV18 and TRBJ1-2, with TRBD1 matching 7 bases. This receptor was taken from a man younger than 35 in good health and CMV-seropositive. This CDR3 is CASSPIDRVDYGYTF. In nucleotides, the CDR3 is TGTGCCAGCTCACCAATCGACAGGGTGGACTATGGCTACACCTTC.